A selection of T cell receptor beta chains follows, all from one sample in a study of response to subunit inactivated influenza vaccine. TCRdb reanalysed the RT-PCR reads using MiXCR and keeps one entry per CDR3 protein. The data show about 650,000 distinct CDR3 sequences, more than 15% seen once. This specimen consisted of PBMCs from blood, obtained less than 13 days after vaccination. The receptors derive from a man in his fifties who received an inactivated influenza vaccine. CDR3s include the opening cysteine and the closing phenylalanine or tryptophan. D genes are given only for firm matches. Some rows mark clone size as missing; the rest say once, few, many or name a class of expanded clone.

j_call d_call clone_size v_call cdr3_length cdr3_nt cdr3_aa
TRBJ2-4 NA NA TRBV4-2 19 TGTGCCAGCAGCCCAAGCTGGTTGGCCCGGACGTCGGCCAAAAACATTCAGTACTTC CASSPSWLARTSAKNIQYF
TRBJ1-3 NA many TRBV29-1 13 TGCAGCGTGGACCCGGGGGATGGAAACACCATATATTTT CSVDPGDGNTIYF
TRBJ1-4 NA few TRBV12-3/TRBV12-4 13 TGTGCCAGCAGTGCCGCAGCTAATGAAAAACTGTTTTTT CASSAAANEKLFF
TRBJ2-7 NA few TRBV10-3 13 TGTGCCATCAGTGAGTCGGACGGACTGGCGCAGTACTTC CAISESDGLAQYF
TRBJ2-7 NA NA TRBV12-3/TRBV12-4 11 TGTGCCAGCAGTTATTTGTCCGAGCAGTACTTC CASSYLSEQYF
TRBJ2-5 TRBD1 NA TRBV25-1 16 TGTGCCAGCAGTGAAGGCGGACAGGCTAAACCAGAGACCCAGTACTTC CASSEGGQAKPETQYF
TRBJ1-1 NA NA TRBV6-1 14 TGTGCCAGCAGTGCCACAGGGAGTCGGACTGAAGCTTTCTTT CASSATGSRTEAFF
TRBJ2-3 TRBD2 few TRBV4-3 17 TGCGCCAGCAGCCAAGATAGCCGAGCGGGGGGTACAGATACGCAGTATTTT CASSQDSRAGGTDTQYF
TRBJ2-7 TRBD1 NA TRBV6-1 16 TGTGCCAGCAGCGACCCCCGGGACAGGGGATCCTACGAGCAGTACTTC CASSDPRDRGSYEQYF
TRBJ1-4 TRBD1 NA TRBV3-1 14 TGTGCCAGCAGTTACGGGACAGTCGACGAAAAACTGTTTTTT CASSYGTVDEKLFF
TRBJ2-3 TRBD2 NA TRBV7-2 14 TGTGCCAGCAGATCAGCGGGGCCCGCAGATACGCAGTATTTT CASRSAGPADTQYF
TRBJ1-2 NA few TRBV29-1 12 TGCAGCTCCGGGTCTGGTCTCGATGGCTACACCTTC CSSGSGLDGYTF
TRBJ1-5 TRBD1 few TRBV6-1 13 TGTGCCAGCAGTGATGACAGGGTGAGGCCCCAGCATTTT CASSDDRVRPQHF
TRBJ2-7 NA many TRBV12-3/TRBV12-4 14 TGTGCCAGCAGTATCGGGGCCGGATCCTACGAGCAGTACTTC CASSIGAGSYEQYF
TRBJ2-2 NA few TRBV7-2 15 TGTGCCAGCAGCCCCCGGGACACGGGCACCGGGGAGCTGTTTTTT CASSPRDTGTGELFF
TRBJ1-4 NA NA TRBV5-1 14 TGCGCCAGCAGCTTAAACAGGGCGGGTGAAAAACTGTTTTTT CASSLNRAGEKLFF
TRBJ2-1 TRBD2 NA TRBV11-2 19 TGTGCCAGCAGCTTAGTTTCCGCGGGAGGCGGATACCAGGCGAATGAGCAGTTCTTC CASSLVSAGGGYQANEQFF
TRBJ2-7 TRBD1 few TRBV7-2 17 TGTGCCAGCAGCTCCGAGAGGGGGCTGGGGCCGTTACGCGAGCAGTACTTC CASSSERGLGPLREQYF
TRBJ2-1 TRBD2 few TRBV24-1 16 TGTGCCACCAGTGATTTTGTTTTAGCGGGAGGAGATGAGCAGTTCTTC CATSDFVLAGGDEQFF
TRBJ2-5 NA NA TRBV4-2 15 TGTGCCAGCAGCCATCAAGCCGGGGGTACAGATGCCCAGTACTTC CASSHQAGGTDAQYF
TRBJ2-1 TRBD2 few TRBV5-1 16 TGCGCCAGCAGCTACTATAGCGGGGGGTCTTCCAATGAGCAGTTCTTC CASSYYSGGSSNEQFF
TRBJ2-2 NA many TRBV12-3/TRBV12-4 14 TGTGCCAGCAGTTTAGGGGATCTTCTCGGGGAGCTGTTTTTT CASSLGDLLGELFF
TRBJ2-1 NA few TRBV4-3 14 TGCGCCAGCAGCCAAGATTCGGGCGGCCCCGTTGGGTTCTTC CASSQDSGGPVGFF
TRBJ2-3 TRBD2 NA TRBV9 15 TGTGCCAGCAGCCTTAGACTAGCCAGCACAGATACGCAGTATTTT CASSLRLASTDTQYF
TRBJ1-6 NA many TRBV5-1 14 TGCGCCAGCAGCTTGGGACAGCCTAATTCACCCCTCCACTTT CASSLGQPNSPLHF
TRBJ2-1 TRBD2 few TRBV12-3/TRBV12-4 18 TGTGCCAGCAGTGCCAACCGTGGGACTAGCGGGAGAGGGGGTGAGCAGTTCTTC CASSANRGTSGRGGEQFF
TRBJ2-5 NA few TRBV14 18 TGTGCCAGCAGCCCTCGGCTAGTAGCGGTTGGGATGGTGGAGACCCAGTACTTC CASSPRLVAVGMVETQYF
TRBJ1-1 TRBD1 few TRBV12-3/TRBV12-4 13 TGTGCCAGCAGTTTTAGTGAGACAGGGGAAGCTTTCTTT CASSFSETGEAFF
TRBJ2-5 NA many TRBV12-3/TRBV12-4 13 TGTGCCAGCACCCCGGGGGGCCCAGGCCCCCAGTACTTC CASTPGGPGPQYF
TRBJ2-1 NA NA TRBV5-1 16 TGCGCCAGCAGCTTGGAAGGGGTCGCCCTTGGGAATGAGCAGTTCTTC CASSLEGVALGNEQFF
TRBJ2-5 NA NA TRBV4-1 15 TGCGCCAGCAGCCAAGAATGGGGGCGCCGAGAGACCCAGTACTTC CASSQEWGRRETQYF
TRBJ2-2 TRBD1 once TRBV6-5 15 TGTGCCAGCAGTTATGAAGGGACAGGGGTCGGGGAGCTGTTTTTT CASSYEGTGVGELFF
TRBJ2-7 TRBD2 NA TRBV7-9 16 TGTGCCAGCAGGCCGGCCCTGACTAGCGGCCGCTACGAGCAGTACTTC CASRPALTSGRYEQYF